The rows below give T cell receptor beta chains drawn from one sample of a study of blood T cell repertoires in COVID-19. Measured with immunoSEQ multiplex PCR; TCRdb has only the in-frame clones, and not every one. The repertoire includes around 280,000 clones, 89% of them detected once, and around 10% sits in the top ten. Sample: peripheral blood. The receptors were sampled from a woman aged 25 to 39 with COVID-19, enrolled during active disease. CDR3s include the opening cysteine and the closing phenylalanine or tryptophan. A D gene is named only where the DNA matches it firmly. The size of a clone is reported for some rows only, either as once, few or many, or as a class for expanded clones.

clone size: -
V gene: TRBV15
J gene: TRBJ1-1
D gene: -
CDR3 protein: CATSRRDLNTEAFF
CDR3 DNA: TGTGCCACCAGCAGGCGGGATCTGAACACTGAAGCTTTCTTT

clone size: -
V gene: TRBV2
J gene: TRBJ1-4
D gene: TRBD1
CDR3 protein: CASSGQGATNEKLFF
CDR3 DNA: TGTGCCAGCAGCGGGCAGGGGGCAACTAATGAAAAACTGTTTTTT

clone size: -
V gene: TRBV5-1
J gene: TRBJ1-3
D gene: TRBD1
CDR3 protein: CASSWDAGGGNTIYF
CDR3 DNA: TGCGCCAGCAGCTGGGACGCAGGGGGTGGAAACACCATATATTTT

clone size: -
V gene: TRBV13
J gene: TRBJ1-2
D gene: -
CDR3 protein: CASSLNPYLGYTF
CDR3 DNA: TGTGCCAGCAGCTTAAATCCCTACCTTGGCTACACCTTC

clone size: -
V gene: TRBV28
J gene: TRBJ2-7
D gene: -
CDR3 protein: CASSDRLQVYEQYF
CDR3 DNA: TGTGCCAGCTCGGACAGACTTCAAGTCTACGAGCAGTACTTC

clone size: once
V gene: TRBV3-1/TRBV3-2
J gene: TRBJ1-2
D gene: -
CDR3 protein: CASSQDVSGYGYTF
CDR3 DNA: TGTGCCAGCAGCCAAGATGTATCGGGCTATGGCTACACCTTC

clone size: few
V gene: TRBV2
J gene: TRBJ1-2
D gene: -
CDR3 protein: CASTGEAYGYTF
CDR3 DNA: TGTGCCAGCACGGGGGAAGCCTATGGCTACACCTTC

clone size: -
V gene: TRBV11-2
J gene: TRBJ1-2
D gene: -
CDR3 protein: CASSLSALYSFVDGYTF
CDR3 DNA: TGTGCCAGCAGCTTAAGCGCCCTTTATTCCTTCGTTGATGGCTACACCTTC

clone size: -
V gene: TRBV24-1
J gene: TRBJ2-5
D gene: -
CDR3 protein: CATSPERGLPRETQYF
CDR3 DNA: TGTGCCACCAGCCCTGAACGGGGACTGCCCCGGGAGACCCAGTACTTC

clone size: -
V gene: TRBV11-2
J gene: TRBJ1-6
D gene: -
CDR3 protein: CASSPTGYAYNSPLHF
CDR3 DNA: TGTGCCAGCAGCCCTACAGGGTACGCCTATAATTCACCCCTCCACTTT